This T cell receptor (beta chain) was observed in a study of shared clonotypes between healthy human individuals. Produced via immunoSEQ multiplex PCR; TCRdb's table is partial and in-frame only. The sample carries roughly 520,000 clones, about 96% recorded once. Germline CDR1 and CDR2: SNHLY and FYNNEI. V lost 6 bases, J lost 2 bases, and 14 bases lay in between. This CDR3 contains 15 residues. Only a few counts were recorded for this clone. This TCR was sampled from a woman younger than 45 in good health. The chain uses TRBV2 and TRBJ1-5; TRBD1 is a possible D gene (5 bases). The sample comprised naive CD4+ T cells sorted from blood. Subset noted: CD45RA+ positively selected. CDR3 loop: CASRDLGEGNQPQHF. CDR3 bases: TGTGCCAGCAGGGATTTGGGGGAGGGCAATCAGCCCCAGCATTTT.